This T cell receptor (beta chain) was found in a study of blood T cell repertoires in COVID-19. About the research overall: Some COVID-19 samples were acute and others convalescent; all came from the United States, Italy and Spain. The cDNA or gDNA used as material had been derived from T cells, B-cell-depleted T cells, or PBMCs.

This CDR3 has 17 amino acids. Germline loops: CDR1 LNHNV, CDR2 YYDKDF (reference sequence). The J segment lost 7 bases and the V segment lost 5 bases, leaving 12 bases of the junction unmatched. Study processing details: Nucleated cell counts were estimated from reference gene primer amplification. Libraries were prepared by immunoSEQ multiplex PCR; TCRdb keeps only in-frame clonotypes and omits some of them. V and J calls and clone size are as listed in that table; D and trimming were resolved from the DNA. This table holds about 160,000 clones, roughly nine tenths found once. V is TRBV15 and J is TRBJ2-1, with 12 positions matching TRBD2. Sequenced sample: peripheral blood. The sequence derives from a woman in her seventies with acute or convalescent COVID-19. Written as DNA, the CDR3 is TGTGCCACCAGCCTCCATTCGTTTGGACTAGCGGGGAATGAGCAGTTCTTC. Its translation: CATSLHSFGLAGNEQFF.